One sample yielded the 22 T cell receptor beta chains listed below, sequenced in a study of T cells in Graves' hyperthyroidism and ophthalmopathy. Amplification of TCR beta CDR3 regions was performed using RNA transcripts as template. HTBI primers drove first-round RT-PCR of the TCR CDR3. MiXCR, run by TCRdb on the multiplex PCR reads, gives a single entry per CDR3 protein. The sample lists under 350,000 distinct CDR3 sequences; 15% to 20% were seen once. The material sequenced was blood. These receptors came from a woman aged 45-65 years with Graves' hyperthyroidism.

Worth noting for this clonotype: Relative to the germline gene, one junction end is altered; a read error may explain this. The chain recombines TRBV7-7 with TRBJ2-5; tentatively, D is TRBD1 (6 bases). Germline V gives CDR1 SSHAT, CDR2 FNYEAQ (reference sequence). The CDR3 runs to 14 residues. CDR3 in DNA: TGTGCTAGCAGCGCAAATACACAGGGAGAGACCCAGTACTTC. This gives the protein CASSANTQGETQYF.

This clonotype was picked up a small number of times. This chain joins TRBV28 and TRBJ2-7, with 9 bases fitting TRBD1. The germline CDR1 and CDR2 sequences are MDHEN and SYDVKM. The CDR3 runs to 14 residues. Trimming removed 5 bases from V and 4 bases from J; junction bases left unmatched: 6. The DNA for the CDR3 is TGTGCCAGCAGTAAACAGGGGGCTCGGTACGAGCAGTACTTC. Protein product: CASSKQGARYEQYF.

J is TRBJ1-4 and V is TRBV25-1; the match to TRBD1 covers 10 bases. Germline V gene lookup returns CDR1 MGHDK and CDR2 SYGVNS. V shed 3 bases, J shed 6 bases, and the junction held 10 bases outside the gene matches. The CDR3 has 17 amino acids. The CDR3 DNA is TGTGCCAGCAGTGACCCCATCCGGGACAGGGGTGATGAAAAACTGTTTTTT. This translates into CASSDPIRDRGDEKLFF.

This clonotype has only a few counts. The chain joins TRBV5-5 to TRBJ2-2, with D possibly matching TRBD2 (5 bases). Germline CDR1 SGHKS, CDR2 YYEKEE (reference sequence). The CDR3 is 15 amino acids. V was trimmed by 4 bases and J by 3 bases, leaving 13 bases between them. DNA of the CDR3: TGTGCCAGCAGCCTCCCGGTGAGGGACACCGGGGAGCTGTTTTTT. Translation gives CASSLPVRDTGELFF.

This clonotype was seen more than once but under ten times. The V call is TRBV5-1, the J call TRBJ2-2, with a weak D call TRBD1 (6 bases). Germline loops: CDR1 SGHRS, CDR2 YFSETQ. Trimming pared 0 bases from V and 1 base from J, leaving 10 bases between. There are 16 residues in the CDR3. In nucleotides, the CDR3 is TGCGCCAGCAGCTTGGCTTGGACAGAGAACACCGGGGAGCTGTTTTTT. Protein sequence: CASSLAWTENTGELFF.

This clonotype has only a few counts. The chain is built from TRBV19 and TRBJ2-5; 7 bases fit TRBD2. CDR1 is LNHDA and CDR2 is SQIVND in the germline V gene (reference sequence). V was pared by 3 bases and J by 0 bases, with 10 bases of the junction left unmatched. The CDR3 is 17 amino acids. CDR3 bases: TGTGCCAGTAGTATTGGGGTGGCTAGCGGATACCAAGAGACCCAGTACTTC. It encodes CASSIGVASGYQETQYF.

In this sample, this clonotype turned up a few times. The chain combines TRBV12-3 or TRBV12-4 with TRBJ2-1; D is perhaps TRBD2 (6 bases). V dropped 6 bases and J dropped 5 bases, with 11 bases sitting between them. The CDR3 is made up of 13 amino acids. DNA of the CDR3: TGTGCCAGCAGGGGGGGATGGAACAATGAGCAGTTCTTC. Its translation is CASRGGWNNEQFF.

The chain links TRBV3-1 to TRBJ2-1, with a tentative D call TRBD2 (5 bases). V lost 2 bases and J 3 bases, leaving 8 bases between the germline ends. From germline, CDR1 is LGHDT and CDR2 YNNKEL (reference sequence). This CDR3 spans 14 amino acids. This CDR3 is CASSQPAGYNEQFF. CDR3 nucleotides: TGTGCCAGCAGCCAACCGGCGGGCTACAATGAGCAGTTCTTC.

Turning to this clonotype: One base away lies a much larger clone, so this may be a sequencing read error. J is TRBJ2-1 and V is TRBV5-1; possible D gene TRBD2, 5 bases. CDR1 and CDR2 (germline): SGHRS, YFSETQ. The CDR3 runs 14 residues. V gave up 0 bases and J gave up 6 bases, with 10 bases separating them. The CDR3 region is CASSLDEGCNEQFF. The CDR3 DNA reads TGCGCCAGCAGCTTGGATGAGGGTTGCAATGAGCAGTTCTTC.

V and J are TRBV20-1 and TRBJ1-2, with D possibly matching TRBD1 (5 bases). CDR3 size: 14 residues. Germline V gene sequence: CDR1 DFQATT, CDR2 SNEGSKA (reference sequence). V was pared by 1 base and J by 4 bases, with 13 bases between. The CDR3 sequence: CSARGDSLSYGYTF. The CDR3 DNA reads as TGCAGTGCTAGAGGGGACTCCCTATCCTATGGCTACACCTTC.

This clonotype has a handful of counts. The chain employs TRBV6-1 and TRBJ1-6; D gene unclear. Germline V gene data show CDR1 as MNHNS and CDR2 as SASEGT. This CDR3 has 13 residues. V shed 7 bases and J shed 9 bases, with 13 bases lying between them. The CDR3: CASTQPSVSPLHF. DNA of the CDR3: TGTGCCAGCACTCAACCTTCCGTTTCACCCCTCCACTTT.

This clonotype was seen only a few times. The V gene is TRBV5-1, the J gene TRBJ2-7, with 10 bases fitting TRBD2. Germline loops: CDR1 SGHRS, CDR2 YFSETQ. This CDR3 region has 13 residues. V lost 5 bases, J lost 6 bases, and 5 bases stayed unmatched. The CDR3 loop reads CASRPAGGFEQYF. CDR3 nucleotide sequence: TGCGCCAGCAGACCAGCGGGAGGGTTCGAGCAGTACTTC.

The rearrangement links TRBV4-1 to TRBJ2-3; the D gene is possibly TRBD2 (6 bases). This CDR3 has 16 residues. The V gene's germline CDR1 is MGHRA and CDR2 YSYEKL. V was cut by 0 bases and J by 4 bases, with 14 bases left in between. CDR3 DNA sequence: TGCGCCAGCAGCCAAGATGTGCGGGATCTTGCAGATACGCAGTATTTT. Residues: CASSQDVRDLADTQYF.

The sample holds many counts of this clonotype. The J gene is TRBJ2-5, the V gene TRBV27; 8 nucleotides line up with TRBD1. The CDR3 runs to 13 residues. Germline loops: CDR1 MNHEY, CDR2 SMNVEV (reference sequence). V gave up 6 bases and J gave up 5 bases; unmatched junction bases: 5. The CDR3 coding sequence is TGTGCCAGCAGACCGACAGGGGTGGAGACCCAGTACTTC. It codes for CASRPTGVETQYF.

This clonotype turned up a few times. The V and J genes are TRBV7-9 and TRBJ2-5, with no clear D. This CDR3 has 14 amino acids. CDR1 and CDR2 (germline): SEHNR, FQNEAQ (reference sequence). Between the trimmed V and J ends, which lost 0 bases and 7 bases, there was a span of 12 bases. The CDR3 DNA reads as TGTGCCAGCAGCTTAGCGGAGCTAACGGGGACCCAGTACTTC. Protein sequence: CASSLAELTGTQYF.

This clonotype has more than one count but fewer than ten. The chain is built from TRBV5-1 and TRBJ1-2, with D hard to call. CDR1 is SGHRS, CDR2 YFSETQ, per germline. The ends were cut back, 1 base at V and 4 bases at J, with 11 bases in the middle. The CDR3 extends over 14 amino acids. As DNA, the CDR3 is TGCGCCAGCAGCTTGTATGCGGGAGGCTATGGCTACACCTTC. This translates into CASSLYAGGYGYTF.

The V and J genes are TRBV6-1 and TRBJ1-2; D remains ambiguous. Germline loops: CDR1 MNHNS, CDR2 SASEGT. There are 16 residues in the CDR3. Trimming removed 5 bases at V and 2 bases at J, with 18 bases between. CDR3 amino acids: CASSSPVSVANYGYTF. In DNA, the CDR3 is TGTGCCAGCAGTTCCCCGGTTTCTGTCGCCAACTATGGCTACACCTTC.

This clonotype was counted ten times or more. V usage is TRBV12-3 or TRBV12-4 and J usage is TRBJ1-2; TRBD1 is a possible D gene (6 bases). V lost 4 bases and J lost 4, with 19 bases in between. CDR3 length: 16 amino acids. The CDR3 nucleotides read TGTGCCAGCAGTTCCCGGCCTGACAGGTTCGTCTATGGCTACACCTTC. Its protein is CASSSRPDRFVYGYTF.

The table lists this clonotype with a few counts. This chain links TRBV20-1 with TRBJ2-7; 14 bases are shared with TRBD2. CDR3 length equals 15 residues. Germline assignment: CDR1 DFQATT and CDR2 SNEGSKA (reference sequence). V lost 3 bases and J lost 6; bases outside the gene matches: 7. For the CDR3, the DNA is TGCAGTGCTAGCCCGGGACTAGCGGGAGAAGGCGAGCAGTACTTC. Amino acid sequence: CSASPGLAGEGEQYF.

The table lists this clonotype with many counts. CDR3 sequence: CASRGDLNYGYTF. DNA for the CDR3: TGTGCCAGCAGGGGGGACTTGAACTATGGCTACACCTTC. This chain links TRBV28 with TRBJ1-2, with D perhaps TRBD1 (5 bases). The CDR3 is 13 residues long. With 6 bases removed from V and 2 bases from J, the gap between germline ends came to 10 bases. Looked up from germline, CDR1 is MDHEN and CDR2 is SYDVKM.

This clonotype was seen only a few times. CDR3 sequence: CASSLVVGSPLHF. CDR3 DNA sequence: TGTGCCAGCAGTTTAGTCGTGGGGTCACCCCTCCACTTT. The chain is built from TRBV12-3 or TRBV12-4 and TRBJ1-6; D remains unclear. CDR3 length: 13 amino acids. V lost 1 base and J lost 10, with 8 bases in between.

This clonotype came up many times. The CDR3 coding sequence is TGTGCCTGGAGTGCTAGCGGGAGGGCGGGGGATACGCAGTATTTT. This encodes CAWSASGRAGDTQYF. The rearrangement uses TRBV30 and TRBJ2-3, with 12 nucleotides matching TRBD2. Germline V gives CDR1 GTSNPN, CDR2 SVGIG (reference sequence). The CDR3 is made up of 15 amino acids. V lost 1 base and J lost 6; bases outside the gene matches: 5.